This T cell receptor (beta chain) was recovered during a study of cytomegalovirus exposure and HLA in healthy donors. About this clone itself: Its antigen remains unknown. At one boundary the junction diverges from the germline segment, which might be a read error.

Germline CDR1 and CDR2: SSHAT and FNYEAQ (reference sequence). The CDR3 sequence is 15 residues long. The primer mix had 60 Vbeta and 13 Jbeta primers. TCRdb's table, derived via immunoSEQ multiplex PCR, lists solely in-frame clones and lacks some. The sample includes approximately 93,000 clones, around 84% of them seen just once. Study conclusions and caveats: Sequencing likely produced, as an artifact, a cluster of highly shared sequence variants. Productive status was seen about 90% or about 30% of the time for most TCR beta V segments in an earlier analysis. The study flagged approximately 180 TCR beta chains as cytomegalovirus-associated. In a later analysis, at a false discovery rate of 0.05, 16,951 TCR beta sequences were associated with HLA alleles.

The chain carries TRBV7-7 and TRBJ2-3; D possibly corresponds to TRBD2 (6 bases). The receptor was isolated from a woman in her forties in good health and CMV-seronegative. Sequenced input: PBMCs. The CDR3 DNA reads TGTGCTAGCAGCTTAGCCCAAGGGAGGACAGATACGCAGTATTTT. It codes for CASSLAQGRTDTQYF.